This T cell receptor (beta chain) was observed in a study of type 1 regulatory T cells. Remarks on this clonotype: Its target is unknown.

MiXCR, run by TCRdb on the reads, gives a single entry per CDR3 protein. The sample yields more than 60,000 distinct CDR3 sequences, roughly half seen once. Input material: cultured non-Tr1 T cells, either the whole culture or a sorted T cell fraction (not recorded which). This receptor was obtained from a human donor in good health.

The CDR3 region has the DNA TGTGCCAGCAGCCAAGAAATGGCAGGGAACACCGGGGAGCTGTTTTTT. Translation gives CASSQEMAGNTGELFF. The chain recombines TRBV4-2 with TRBJ2-2; D is uncertain. The CDR3 covers 16 residues. The germline CDR1 and CDR2 sequences are LGHNA and YNFKEQ. Trimming removed 0 bases at V and 1 base at J, with 9 bases between.